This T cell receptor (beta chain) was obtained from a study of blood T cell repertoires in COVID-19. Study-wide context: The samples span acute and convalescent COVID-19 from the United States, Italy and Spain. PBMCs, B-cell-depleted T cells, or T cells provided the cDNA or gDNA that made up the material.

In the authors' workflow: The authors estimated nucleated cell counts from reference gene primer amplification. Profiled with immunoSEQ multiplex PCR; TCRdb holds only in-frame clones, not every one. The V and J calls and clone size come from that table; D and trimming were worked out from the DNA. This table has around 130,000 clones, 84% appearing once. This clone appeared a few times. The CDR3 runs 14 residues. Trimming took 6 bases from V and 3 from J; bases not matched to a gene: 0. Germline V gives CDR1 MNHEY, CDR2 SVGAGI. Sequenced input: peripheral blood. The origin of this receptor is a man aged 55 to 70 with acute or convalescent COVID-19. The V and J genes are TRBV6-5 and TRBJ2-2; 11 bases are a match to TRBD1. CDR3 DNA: TGTGCCAGCAGGGGACAGGGGGACACCGGGGAGCTGTTTTTT. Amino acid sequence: CASRGQGDTGELFF.